This entry lists 7 T cell receptor beta chains sequenced from one sample in a study of OX40 agonist ivuxolimab in advanced cancers. The data were produced by immunoSEQ multiplex PCR, yet TCRdb's version contains in-frame clones alone and is incomplete. The data hold about 34,000 clones, with approximately 80% observed a single time. The sample was CD4+ or CD8+ T cells sorted from blood, taken in a trial of the OX40 agonist ivuxolimab. The receptors derive from an adult with an advanced solid tumor such as melanoma, head and neck, liver or kidney cancer.

The chain uses TRBV5-5 and TRBJ2-1, with D hard to call. The V gene lost 3 bases and the J gene lost 3 bases, with 13 bases spanning the gap. Germline V gene data show CDR1 as SGHKS and CDR2 as YYEKEE (reference sequence). The CDR3 covers 15 residues. CDR3 in DNA: TGTGCCAGCAGCTCCGGAGATCTGGGCTACAATGAGCAGTTCTTC. This gives the protein CASSSGDLGYNEQFF.

The chain uses TRBV2 and TRBJ2-7; TRBD2 aligns across 8 bases. The ends lost 0 bases at V and 3 bases at J; junction bases unmatched: 7. The CDR3 totals 16 residues. The germline gives CDR1 SNHLY, CDR2 FYNNEI. CDR3 in amino acids: CASSEALRSGSYEQYF. The CDR3 nucleotides are TGTGCCAGCAGTGAAGCGCTTCGGAGCGGGAGCTACGAGCAGTACTTC.

V gene TRBV11-2 combines with J gene TRBJ2-2, with D possibly TRBD2 on 5 matching bases. V lost 1 base to trimming and J lost 6 bases, with 18 bases between them. The CDR3 has 17 residues. Germline CDR1 reads SGHAT; CDR2 reads FQNNGV. Written as DNA, the CDR3 is TGTGCCAGCAGCTTAGCCGGTTCGGGAAATAGTCCCGGGGAGCTGTTTTTT. Its translation: CASSLAGSGNSPGELFF.

By share, this clone counts as medium-sized. The chain joins TRBV7-9 to TRBJ1-1; D is uncertain. The CDR3 loop spans 13 amino acids. The ends were cut back, 5 bases at V and 0 bases at J, with 7 bases in the middle. The germline gives CDR1 SEHNR, CDR2 FQNEAQ (reference sequence). In DNA form, the CDR3 reads TGTGCCAGCAGCCCCCAGGTGAACACTGAAGCTTTCTTT. Protein product: CASSPQVNTEAFF.

V gene TRBV9 combines with J gene TRBJ1-4; D is perhaps TRBD1 (5 bases). The CDR3 extends over 17 amino acids. V gave up 0 bases and J gave up 4 bases, with 16 bases separating them. Germline lookup yields CDR1 SGDLS and CDR2 YYNGEE. The CDR3 is CASSVAGIGSYNEKLFF. DNA for the CDR3: TGTGCCAGCAGCGTAGCAGGGATTGGCAGCTATAATGAAAAACTGTTTTTT.

The genes are TRBV7-2 and TRBJ2-3; 7 nucleotides line up with TRBD1. The germline V gene has CDR1 SGHTA and CDR2 FQGNSA. Unmatched junction bases numbered 6, after V lost 1 base and J lost 5 bases. The CDR3 runs 15 residues. In DNA, the CDR3 is TGTGCCAGCAGCTTAGGTGGACAGGCCAGAGATACGCAGTATTTT. Its protein is CASSLGGQARDTQYF.

The V call is TRBV9, the J call TRBJ2-6; a possible D gene is TRBD1 (7 bases). The CDR3 is 15 residues long. The V gene's germline CDR1 is SGDLS and CDR2 YYNGEE. The ends were cut back, 4 bases at V and 2 bases at J, with 10 bases in the middle. CDR3 sequence: CASSSRGAGANVLTF. DNA for the CDR3: TGTGCCAGCAGCAGCAGGGGGGCTGGGGCCAACGTCCTGACTTTC.